One and the same sample provided the 10 T cell receptor beta chains below, sequenced in a study of shared clonotypes between healthy human individuals. Method: immunoSEQ multiplex PCR; TCRdb's copy keeps in-frame clones and lacks some. This table has over a million clones, around three quarters appearing once. The source material was memory CD4+ T cells from PBMCs. Subset meaning: CD45RA-negative fraction. The origin of the receptors is a man aged 18 to 30 in good health. Some clones in this sample may be carry-over from other donors' samples.

V is TRBV28 and J is TRBJ1-3, with 7 bases identical to TRBD1. The trim removed 7 bases at V and 5 bases at J, leaving 8 bases unmatched. This CDR3 comprises 14 residues. The germline gives CDR1 MDHEN, CDR2 SYDVKM. CDR3: CASTAGGQRNTIYF. DNA of the CDR3: TGTGCCAGCACCGCAGGGGGGCAAAGAAACACCATATATTTT.

The J gene is TRBJ2-4, the V gene TRBV10-2; tentatively, D is TRBD1 or TRBD2 (6 bases each). The CDR3 has 14 residues. CDR1 is WSHSY, CDR2 SAAADI, per germline. V was shortened by 10 bases and J by 6 bases, with 19 bases between the two germline ends. CDR3 coding DNA: TGCGCCACCAAATACACGGGGGCTTTAAACATTCAGTACTTC. This translates into CATKYTGALNIQYF.

A word on this clone: A read error may explain this, as a much larger clone is one base away. The sample has other DNA sequences that encode this CDR3 too. The chain is built from TRBV7-9 and TRBJ2-2; tentative D call: TRBD1 (5 bases). V was cut by 6 bases and J by 3 bases, with 11 bases left in between. Germline CDR1 reads SEHNR; CDR2 reads FQNEAQ (reference sequence). The length of the CDR3 is 14 residues. CDR3 in amino acids: CASSPTTDTGELFF. In DNA form, the CDR3 reads TGTGCCAGCAGTCCGACGACAGACACCGGGGAGCTGTTTTTT.

The CDR3 DNA follows: TGTGCCTGGAGCCTCGGCGGTAGCGGGATATACAATGAGCAGTTCTTC. Its translation is CAWSLGGSGIYNEQFF. The rearrangement links TRBV30 to TRBJ2-1, with TRBD2 matching 8 bases. V gave up 3 bases and J gave up 4 bases; unmatched junction bases: 11. The CDR3 length is 16 residues. In germline, CDR1 is GTSNPN, CDR2 SVGIG (reference sequence).

V and J are TRBV5-1 and TRBJ2-3; D uncertain. Germline V gene lookup returns CDR1 SGHRS and CDR2 YFSETQ. V gave up 4 bases and J gave up 1 base, with 16 bases separating them. The CDR3 runs 16 residues. The CDR3 DNA sequence: TGCGCCAGCAGCCCGGCCGGGCAGGAAGGCACAGATACGCAGTATTTT. As protein: CASSPAGQEGTDTQYF.

The chain has TRBV6-1 and TRBJ1-5; D remains unclear. CDR1 and CDR2 (germline): MNHNS, SASEGT. The CDR3 consists of 15 residues. V was clipped by 0 bases and J by 3 bases, with 9 bases between them. In DNA, the CDR3 is TGTGCCAGCAGTGAAGCGAGGACGTTCAATCAGCCCCAGCATTTT. Amino acids: CASSEARTFNQPQHF.

V and J are TRBV2 and TRBJ2-7; 8 bases are shared with TRBD1. The length of the CDR3 is 14 residues. Germline assignment: CDR1 SNHLY and CDR2 FYNNEI. Trimming took 6 bases from V and 3 from J; bases not matched to a gene: 7. DNA of the CDR3: TGTGCCAGCAGAACCCGCACAGGGGGCTACGAGCAGTACTTC. Its protein is CASRTRTGGYEQYF.

The chain uses TRBV20-1 and TRBJ1-2; D unresolved. The CDR3 consists of 10 residues. The germline V gene has CDR1 DFQATT and CDR2 SNEGSKA (reference sequence). Trimming shortened V by 0 bases and J by 12 bases, and 8 bases separated the two germline ends. CDR3 nucleotide sequence: TGCAGTGCTAGAGAATACCCCCACACCTTC. Its protein product is CSAREYPHTF.

V and J are TRBV18 and TRBJ2-7; perhaps TRBD1 as D (5 bases). CDR1 and CDR2 from the germline V gene are KGHSH and LQKENI. The CDR3 is made up of 12 amino acids. Trimming took 2 bases from V and 7 from J, leaving 9 bases between them. Written as DNA, the CDR3 is TGTGCCAGCTCACCATCGAGACAGGAGCAGTACTTC. Translation gives CASSPSRQEQYF.

J is TRBJ2-1 and V is TRBV30; 10 bases are shared with TRBD2. Germline V lookup: CDR1 GTSNPN, CDR2 SVGIG (reference sequence). Trimming took 5 bases from V and 6 from J; bases not matched to a gene: 7. The CDR3 spans 14 residues. The CDR3 nucleotides are TGTGCCTGGGAGCGGGAGGGGATCGGCAATGAGCAGTTCTTC. Protein: CAWEREGIGNEQFF.